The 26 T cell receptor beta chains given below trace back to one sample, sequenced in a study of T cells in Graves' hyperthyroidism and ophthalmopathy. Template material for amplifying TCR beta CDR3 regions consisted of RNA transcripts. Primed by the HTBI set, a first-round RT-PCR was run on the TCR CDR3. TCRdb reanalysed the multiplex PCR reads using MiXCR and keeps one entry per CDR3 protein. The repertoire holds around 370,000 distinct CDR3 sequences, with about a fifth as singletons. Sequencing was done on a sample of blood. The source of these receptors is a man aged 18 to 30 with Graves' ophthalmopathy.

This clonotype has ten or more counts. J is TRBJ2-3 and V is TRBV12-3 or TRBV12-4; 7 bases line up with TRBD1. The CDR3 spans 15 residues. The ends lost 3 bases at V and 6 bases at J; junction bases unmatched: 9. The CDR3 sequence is CASSLETGLGDTQYF. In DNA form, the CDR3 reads TGTGCCAGCAGTTTGGAGACAGGGTTGGGGGATACGCAGTATTTT.

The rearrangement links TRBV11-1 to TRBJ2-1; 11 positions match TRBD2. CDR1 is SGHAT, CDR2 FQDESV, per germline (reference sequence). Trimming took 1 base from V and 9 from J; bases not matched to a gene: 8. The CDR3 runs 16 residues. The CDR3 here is CASSLVPGLAAVEQFF. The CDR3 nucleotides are TGTGCCAGCAGCTTAGTTCCGGGACTAGCGGCAGTTGAGCAGTTCTTC.

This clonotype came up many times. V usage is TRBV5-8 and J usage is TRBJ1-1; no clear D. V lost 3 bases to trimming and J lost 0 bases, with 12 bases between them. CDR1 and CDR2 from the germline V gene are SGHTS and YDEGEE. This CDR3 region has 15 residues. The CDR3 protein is CASSYSRGMNTEAFF. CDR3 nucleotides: TGTGCCAGCAGCTATTCTCGCGGGATGAACACTGAAGCTTTCTTT. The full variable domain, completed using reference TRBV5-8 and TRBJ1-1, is EAGVTQSPTHLIKTRGQQATLRCSPISGHTSVYWYQQALGLGLQFLLWYDEGEERNRGNFPPRFSGRQFPNYSSELNVNALELEDSALYLCASSYSRGMNTEAFFGQGTRLTVV.

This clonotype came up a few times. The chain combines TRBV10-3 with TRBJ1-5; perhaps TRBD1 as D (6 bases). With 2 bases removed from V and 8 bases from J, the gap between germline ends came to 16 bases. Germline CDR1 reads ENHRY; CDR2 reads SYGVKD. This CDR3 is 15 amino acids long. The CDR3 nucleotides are TGTGCCATCAGTGAGATTGATGGCAGGGGTAAGCCCCAGCATTTT. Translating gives CAISEIDGRGKPQHF.

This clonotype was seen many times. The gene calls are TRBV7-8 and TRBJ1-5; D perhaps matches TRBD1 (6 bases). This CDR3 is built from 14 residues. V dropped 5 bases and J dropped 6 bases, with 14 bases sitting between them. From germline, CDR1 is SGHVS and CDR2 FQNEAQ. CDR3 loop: CASSLLGGGQPQHF. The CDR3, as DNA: TGTGCCAGCAGCCTCCTCGGAGGGGGTCAGCCCCAGCATTTT.

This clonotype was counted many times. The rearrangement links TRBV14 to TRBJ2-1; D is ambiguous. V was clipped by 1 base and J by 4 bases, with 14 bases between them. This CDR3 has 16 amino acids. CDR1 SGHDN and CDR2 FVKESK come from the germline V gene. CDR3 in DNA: TGTGCCAGCAGCCAAGGATCATGGTTCACATACAATGAGCAGTTCTTC. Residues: CASSQGSWFTYNEQFF.

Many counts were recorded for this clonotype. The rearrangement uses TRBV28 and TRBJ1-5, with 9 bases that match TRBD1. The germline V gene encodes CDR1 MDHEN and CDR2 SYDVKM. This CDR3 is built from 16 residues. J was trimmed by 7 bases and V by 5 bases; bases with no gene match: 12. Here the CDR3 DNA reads TGTGCCAGCAGTCGAACCGGGACAGGGTTTTTACAGCCCCAGCATTTT. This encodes CASSRTGTGFLQPQHF.

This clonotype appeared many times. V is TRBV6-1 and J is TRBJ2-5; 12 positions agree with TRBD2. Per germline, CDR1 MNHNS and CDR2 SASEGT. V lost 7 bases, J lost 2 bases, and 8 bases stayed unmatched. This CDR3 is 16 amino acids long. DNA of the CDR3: TGTGCCAGCATGGCTAGCGGGGGGGGACCGCAAGAGACCCAGTACTTC. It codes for CASMASGGGPQETQYF.

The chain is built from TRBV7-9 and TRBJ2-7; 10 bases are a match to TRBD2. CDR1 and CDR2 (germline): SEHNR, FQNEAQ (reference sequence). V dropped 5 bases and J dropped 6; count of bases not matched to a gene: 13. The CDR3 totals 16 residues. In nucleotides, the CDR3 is TGTGCCAGCAGCCCGGGGCGGGCTAGCGGGAGTAGCGAGCAGTACTTC. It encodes CASSPGRASGSSEQYF.

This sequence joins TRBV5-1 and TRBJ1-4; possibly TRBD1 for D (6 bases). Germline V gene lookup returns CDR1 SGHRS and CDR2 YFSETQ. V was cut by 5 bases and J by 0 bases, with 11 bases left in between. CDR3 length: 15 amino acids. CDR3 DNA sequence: TGCGCCAGCAGGGTGGACAGCGCAACTAATGAAAAACTGTTTTTT. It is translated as CASRVDSATNEKLFF.

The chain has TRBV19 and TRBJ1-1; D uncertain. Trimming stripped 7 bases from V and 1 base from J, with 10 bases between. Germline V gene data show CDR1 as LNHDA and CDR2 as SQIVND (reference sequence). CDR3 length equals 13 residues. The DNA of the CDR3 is TGTGCCAGTACCAACGCGGGGAACACTGAAGCTTTCTTT. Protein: CASTNAGNTEAFF.

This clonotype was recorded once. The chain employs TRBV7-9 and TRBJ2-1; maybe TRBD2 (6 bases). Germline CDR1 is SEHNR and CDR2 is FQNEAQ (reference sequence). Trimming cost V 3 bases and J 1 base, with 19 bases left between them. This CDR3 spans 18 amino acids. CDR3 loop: CASSFNAFGTASYNEQFF. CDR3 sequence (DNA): TGTGCCAGCAGCTTTAACGCATTCGGGACTGCATCCTACAATGAGCAGTTCTTC.

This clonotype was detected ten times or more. CDR3 residues: CATRTGTGEDEQYF. The DNA for the CDR3 is TGTGCCACCCGAACCGGGACAGGGGAAGACGAGCAGTACTTC. This rearrangement joins TRBV15 to TRBJ2-7; 10 bases align to TRBD1. V gave up 8 bases and J gave up 5 bases; unmatched junction bases: 9. This CDR3 region has 14 residues. The germline gives CDR1 LNHNV, CDR2 YYDKDF (reference sequence).

Here the CDR3 reads CASSYSSSTDTQYF. Here the CDR3 DNA reads TGTGCCAGCAGTTACTCGAGCAGCACAGATACGCAGTATTTT. The chain couples TRBV6-2 or TRBV6-3 to TRBJ2-3, with D uncertain. CDR1 and CDR2 (germline): MNHEY, SVGEGT. The CDR3 has 14 residues. Trimming cost V 0 bases and J 0 bases, with 4 bases left between them.

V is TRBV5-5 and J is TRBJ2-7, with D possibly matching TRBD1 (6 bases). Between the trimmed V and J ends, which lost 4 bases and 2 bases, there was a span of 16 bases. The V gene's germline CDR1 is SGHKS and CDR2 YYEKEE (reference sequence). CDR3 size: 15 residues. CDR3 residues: CASSQTGPLTYEQYF. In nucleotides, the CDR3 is TGTGCCAGCAGCCAGACAGGCCCATTAACCTACGAGCAGTACTTC.

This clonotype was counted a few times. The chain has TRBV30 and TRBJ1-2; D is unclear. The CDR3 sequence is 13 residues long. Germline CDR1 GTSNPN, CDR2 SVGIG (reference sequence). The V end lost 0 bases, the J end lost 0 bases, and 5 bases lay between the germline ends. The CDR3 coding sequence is TGTGCCTGGAGTGTCCTTACTAACTATGGCTACACCTTC. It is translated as CAWSVLTNYGYTF.

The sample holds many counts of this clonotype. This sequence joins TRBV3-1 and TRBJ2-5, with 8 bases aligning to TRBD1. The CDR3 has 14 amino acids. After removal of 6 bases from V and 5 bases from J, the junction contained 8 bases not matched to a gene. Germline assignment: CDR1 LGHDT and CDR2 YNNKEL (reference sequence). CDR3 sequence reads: CASSRQGLGETQYF. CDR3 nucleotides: TGTGCCAGCAGTCGACAGGGGTTGGGGGAGACCCAGTACTTC.

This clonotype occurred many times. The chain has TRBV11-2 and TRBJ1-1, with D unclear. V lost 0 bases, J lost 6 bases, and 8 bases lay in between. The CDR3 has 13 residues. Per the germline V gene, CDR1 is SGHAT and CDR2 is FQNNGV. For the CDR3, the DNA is TGTGCCAGCAGCTTAGATTTAAGCGCTGAAGCTTTCTTT. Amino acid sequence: CASSLDLSAEAFF.

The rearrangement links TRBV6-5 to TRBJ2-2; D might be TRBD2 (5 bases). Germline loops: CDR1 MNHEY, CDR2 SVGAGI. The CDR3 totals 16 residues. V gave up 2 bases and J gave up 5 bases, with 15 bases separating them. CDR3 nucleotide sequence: TGTGCCAGCAGTTACCGGAGGACCCCGCGGACCGGGGAGCTGTTTTTT. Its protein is CASSYRRTPRTGELFF.

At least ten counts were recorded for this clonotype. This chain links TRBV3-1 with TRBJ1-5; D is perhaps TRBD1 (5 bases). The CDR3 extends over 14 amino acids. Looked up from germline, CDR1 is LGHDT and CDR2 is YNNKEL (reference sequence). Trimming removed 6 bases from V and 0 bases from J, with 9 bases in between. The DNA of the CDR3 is TGTGCCAGCAGTCGGACACTTAGCAATCAGCCCCAGCATTTT. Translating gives CASSRTLSNQPQHF. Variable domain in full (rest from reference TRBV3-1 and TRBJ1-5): DTAVSQTPKYLVTQMGNDKSIKCEQNLGHDTMYWYKQDSKKFLKIMFSYNNKELIINETVPNRFSPKSPDKAHLNLHINSLELGDSAVYFCASSRTLSNQPQHFGDGTRLSIL.

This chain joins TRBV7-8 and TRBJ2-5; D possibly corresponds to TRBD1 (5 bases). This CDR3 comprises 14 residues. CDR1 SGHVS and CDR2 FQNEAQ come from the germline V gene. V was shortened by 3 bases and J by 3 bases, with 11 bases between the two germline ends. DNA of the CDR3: TGTGCCAGCAGCTTTGGGGCAGCGAAAGAGACCCAGTACTTC. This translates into CASSFGAAKETQYF.

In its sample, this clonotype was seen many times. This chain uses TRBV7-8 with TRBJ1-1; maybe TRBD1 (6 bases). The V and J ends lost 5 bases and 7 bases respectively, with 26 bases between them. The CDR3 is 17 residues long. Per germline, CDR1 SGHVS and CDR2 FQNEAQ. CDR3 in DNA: TGTGCCAGCAGCCCTAGATCATTAGGGGGGGTGGGGATTGAAGCTTTCTTT. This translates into CASSPRSLGGVGIEAFF.

The CDR3 spells CASSQGQANYGYTF. The CDR3 nucleotides read TGTGCCAGCAGTCAAGGACAGGCTAACTATGGCTACACCTTC. J is TRBJ1-2 and V is TRBV5-5, with 7 nucleotides matching TRBD1. The ends lost 5 bases at V and 0 bases at J; junction bases unmatched: 4. This CDR3 contains 14 residues. CDR1 is SGHKS, CDR2 YYEKEE, per germline (reference sequence).

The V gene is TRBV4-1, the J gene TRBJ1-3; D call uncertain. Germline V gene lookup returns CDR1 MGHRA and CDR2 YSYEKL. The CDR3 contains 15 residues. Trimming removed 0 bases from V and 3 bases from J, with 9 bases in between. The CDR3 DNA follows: TGCGCCAGCAGCCAAGAGGGAACTATTGGAAACACCATATATTTT. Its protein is CASSQEGTIGNTIYF.

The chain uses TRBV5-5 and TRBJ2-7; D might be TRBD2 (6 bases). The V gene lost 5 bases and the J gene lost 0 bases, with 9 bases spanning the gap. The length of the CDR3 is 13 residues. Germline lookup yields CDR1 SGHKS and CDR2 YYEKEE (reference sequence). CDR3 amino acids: CASRVGGSYEQYF. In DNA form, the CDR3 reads TGTGCCAGCAGAGTGGGGGGCTCCTACGAGCAGTACTTC. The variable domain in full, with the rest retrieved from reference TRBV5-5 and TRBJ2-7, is DAGVTQSPTHLIKTRGQQVTLRCSPISGHKSVSWYQQVLGQGPQFIFQYYEKEERGRGNFPDRFSARQFPNYSSELNVNALLLGDSALYLCASRVGGSYEQYFGPGTRLTVT.

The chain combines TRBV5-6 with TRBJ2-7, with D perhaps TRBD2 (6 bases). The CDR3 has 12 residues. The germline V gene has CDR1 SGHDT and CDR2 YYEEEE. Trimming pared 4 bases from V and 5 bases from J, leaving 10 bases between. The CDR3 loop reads CASSGGINEQYF. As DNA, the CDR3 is TGTGCCAGCAGCGGCGGGATTAACGAGCAGTACTTC.